Many counts were recorded for the clone carrying this T cell receptor beta chain. Its antigen is still unknown. The record originates from a study of response to subunit inactivated influenza vaccine. Whole-study results and caveats: Every seasonal influenza vaccination brings in few new T cells, the authors suggested.

MiXCR was run by TCRdb on the RT-PCR reads, yielding one entry per CDR3 protein. The sample lists approximately 730,000 distinct CDR3 sequences, approximately 15% seen once, with 5.5% to 7% in the top ten. From germline, CDR1 is LNHNV and CDR2 YYDKDF (reference sequence). V was trimmed by 2 bases and J by 3 bases, leaving 7 bases between them. This CDR3 spans 13 amino acids. The chain couples TRBV15 to TRBJ2-5; no reliable D call. The TCR sequence derives from a man aged 50 to 59 who received an inactivated influenza vaccine. This material consisted of PBMCs from blood, taken 14 to 15 days before vaccination. CDR3 nucleotide sequence: TGTGCCACCAGCAGATCCGGAAAAGAGACCCAGTACTTC. This gives the protein CATSRSGKETQYF.